These T cell receptor beta chains were read from a single sample in a study of technical replicates of blood from several donors. Here immunoSEQ multiplex PCR was the method, and the copy in TCRdb shows in-frame clones only, minus some. The data show tens of thousands of clones, roughly 95% seen once. Source material: T cells isolated from PBMCs. These TCRs come from a human donor in good health. Both conserved end residues are part of each CDR3. The D gene is left open where the match is weak. For some rows the clone size is stated as once, few or many, or as a class when expanded; others skip it.

TRBV6-5	NA	NA	TRBJ1-1	CASSYSYMVVGAFF	TGTGCCAGCAGTTACTCATACATGGTGGTCGGGGCTTTCTTT
TRBV18	NA	NA	TRBJ2-5	CASSPVWLQAFPETQYF	TGTGCCAGCTCACCAGTCTGGTTACAGGCTTTTCCGGAGACCCAGTACTTC
TRBV5-1	NA	once	TRBJ1-5	CASSLGGLGQPQHF	TGCGCCAGCAGCTTGGGGGGGCTGGGGCAGCCCCAGCATTTT
TRBV27	TRBD2	NA	TRBJ2-7	CASSLRGLASYEQYF	TGTGCCAGCAGTTTAAGGGGACTAGCCTCCTACGAGCAGTACTTC
TRBV5-5	TRBD1	NA	TRBJ2-1	CASSLWGRQGHEQFF	TGTGCCAGCAGCTTGTGGGGGAGACAGGGGCATGAGCAGTTCTTC
TRBV10-2	TRBD2	NA	TRBJ2-7	CASSELAGAYEQYF	TGCGCCAGCAGTGAGTTAGCGGGAGCTTACGAGCAGTACTTC
TRBV9	NA	NA	TRBJ2-1	CASSVLRSSYNEQFF	TGTGCCAGCAGTGTCCTTAGGAGCTCCTACAATGAGCAGTTCTTC
TRBV30	NA	NA	TRBJ2-3	CAWSVTGTGGDTQYF	TGTGCCTGGAGTGTGACCGGGACTGGGGGGGATACGCAGTATTTT
TRBV10-3	NA	NA	TRBJ2-2	CAITLNTGELFF	TGTGCCATCACCCTTAACACCGGGGAGCTGTTTTTT
TRBV7-3	NA	NA	TRBJ1-2	CASSLGWGQGYTF	TGTGCCAGCAGCTTAGGATGGGGGCAAGGCTACACCTTC
TRBV11-2	TRBD2	NA	TRBJ2-3	CASSFSGRANTDTQYF	TGTGCCAGCAGCTTTAGCGGGAGGGCCAACACAGATACGCAGTATTTT
TRBV5-4	NA	NA	TRBJ1-4	CASSLGTENEKLFF	TGTGCCAGCAGCCTTGGGACTGAGAATGAAAAACTGTTTTTT
TRBV2	NA	NA	TRBJ1-1	CASSEQGLYTEAFF	TGTGCCAGCAGTGAACAGGGTTTGTACACTGAAGCTTTCTTT